One sample yielded the 3 T cell receptor beta chains listed below, sequenced in a study of CD8 T cells in ankylosing spondylitis. Study-wide points: Typical of ankylosing spondylitis blood, it appeared, was a TCR beta motif of eight highly homologous variants.

TCRdb ran MiXCR on the 5' RACE reads and lists one entry per CDR3 protein. The table has 500,000 or so distinct CDR3 sequences, approximately 5% seen once. These receptors' antigens are unknown. The source material was blood, either unsorted or a sorted T cell fraction (not recorded which). The receptors were sampled from a male donor with ankylosing spondylitis.

About this clonotype: This could be a read error, since a much larger clone is one nucleotide away. The chain recombines TRBV5-1 with TRBJ1-2, with D unresolved. CDR1 and CDR2 from the germline V gene are SGHRS and YFSETQ. The CDR3 length is 13 residues. The CDR3 here is CASREDLDYGYIF. DNA of the CDR3: TGCGCCAGCAGAGAGGATTTGGACTATGGCTACATCTTC.

This clonotype was observed many times. The chain recombines TRBV10-3 with TRBJ2-5; D ambiguous. Trimming pared 0 bases from V and 0 bases from J, leaving 8 bases between. CDR1 ENHRY and CDR2 SYGVKD come from the germline V gene. The CDR3 contains 15 residues. CDR3 sequence reads: CAISESGQNQETQYF. CDR3 bases: TGTGCCATCAGTGAGTCCGGCCAGAACCAAGAGACCCAGTACTTC.

This clonotype was counted at least ten times. This sequence joins TRBV7-2 and TRBJ2-2, with 10 bases fitting TRBD2. This CDR3 is 16 amino acids long. The junction had 4 bases not matched to a gene; V was cut back by 5 bases and J by 1 base. Germline values: CDR1 SGHTA, CDR2 FQGNSA. This CDR3 reads CASSPIAGGNTGELFF. CDR3 nucleotides: TGTGCCAGCAGCCCAATAGCGGGGGGGAACACCGGGGAGCTGTTTTTT.